This T cell receptor (beta chain) was observed in a study of blood T cell repertoires in COVID-19. Study at large: Acute-phase and convalescent COVID-19 samples originated in the United States, Italy and Spain.

The CDR3 consists of 16 residues. V lost 4 bases and J lost 8, with 21 bases in between. CDR1 is SGHRS, CDR2 YFSETQ, per germline. Original methodology: Reference gene primers were amplified, and this amplification served to estimate nucleated cell counts. Sequenced by immunoSEQ multiplex PCR; TCRdb stores in-frame clones only, minus some. V and J calls and clone size are given by that table; D and trimming were obtained from the DNA. The table lists 150,000 to 200,000 clones, over 80% of them singletons. The TCR comes from a woman in her fifties or sixties who had recovered from COVID-19. The chain is built from TRBV5-1 and TRBJ1-4; no firm D call. The specimen sequenced was PBMCs or T cells enriched from blood (not recorded which). The CDR3 sequence: CASSEAPGSRVEKLFF. The CDR3 DNA reads TGCGCCAGCAGCGAGGCCCCGGGGTCTAGGGTCGAAAAACTGTTTTTT.